This T cell receptor (beta chain) was captured in a study of T cells in Graves' hyperthyroidism and ophthalmopathy. Amplification of TCR beta CDR3 regions used RNA as the template. The TCR CDR3 first-round RT-PCR relied on the HTBI primer set. From the multiplex PCR reads, TCRdb called clonotypes with MiXCR, one entry per CDR3 protein. The sample records roughly 500,000 distinct CDR3 sequences, about 15% being singletons. This clonotype was picked up many times. Newly diagnosed hyperthyroidism patients aged 18 to 65 years had disease lasting under 2 months. Blood was drawn at first hyperthyroidism diagnosis, before any ophthalmopathy symptoms. Germline CDR1 is KGHDR and CDR2 is SFDVKD. Losses at the gene ends were 6 bases for V and 4 bases for J; bases not matched to a gene: 5. The CDR3 extends over 15 amino acids.

The gene calls are TRBV24-1 and TRBJ2-7; 13 bases match TRBD2. The source material was blood. The TCR sequence derives from a woman in her thirties with Graves' hyperthyroidism that later progressed to Graves' ophthalmopathy. The CDR3 spells CATSSSTSGRYEQYF. In DNA form, the CDR3 reads TGTGCCACCAGTTCCTCGACTAGCGGGAGGTACGAGCAGTACTTC.